These T cell receptor beta chains were read from a single sample in a study of blood T cell repertoires in COVID-19. Using immunoSEQ multiplex PCR, the repertoire was profiled, and TCRdb retains in-frame clones only, with some absent. The sample shows a few hundred thousand clones, about 82% of them seen only once. Sample: peripheral blood. These TCRs come from a woman between 45 and 65 years old with acute or convalescent COVID-19. The CDR3 runs from the conserved cysteine through the conserved F or W.

v_gene,CDR3aa
TRBV28,CASSRSAGGWETQYF
TRBV4-2,CASSQVGDNTEAFF
TRBV11-3,CASSRTGSDTEAFF
TRBV29-1,CSAGGAGEYEQYF
TRBV28,CASSIRGRDSNQPQHF
TRBV28,CASRGRNTEAFF
TRBV27,CASSPGTGGNRYF
TRBV7-3,CASSQGGGRQPQHF
TRBV2,CASSGQRNTEAFF
TRBV28,CASSTLRGSETEAFF
TRBV3-1/TRBV3-2,CASSRGFAYEQYF
TRBV28,CASSPLYEQYF
TRBV19,CASSTQDGTEAFF
TRBV19,CASSIGTSGYNEQFF
TRBV2,CASSEERGTDTQYF
TRBV28,CASTSGTGNEQYF
TRBV5-1,CASRAGTASNSPLHF
TRBV28,CASSLPRLTEAFF
TRBV4-2,CASSRWGAGTSVLDLTDTQYF
TRBV5-6,CASSLAGSGKLFF
TRBV2,CASSGGLVYEQYF
TRBV6-2/TRBV6-3,CASSLSSRDYGYTF
TRBV3-1/TRBV3-2,CASSQVTYEQYF
TRBV24-1,CATSEPSGQTGGETQYF
TRBV12-3/TRBV12-4,CASTPGGTDTQYF
TRBV24-1,CATSDQGFTYNEQFF
TRBV18,CASSLRTGGNEQFF
TRBV19,CASSVPARIYNSPLHF
TRBV28,CASSLRPSPNEQFF
TRBV14,CASSLWRASYNEQFF
TRBV7-3,CASSGGGDTQYF
TRBV9,CASSAGLAPITGELFF
TRBV1,CTSSQGSEQETQYF
TRBV2,CASSGQGAGGYTF
TRBV7-9,CASSLNGGRGYNGYTF
TRBV18,CASSPNLSPSTDTQYF
TRBV11-2,CASSHSYYNSPLHF
TRBV28,CASSPFLGQVNYGYTF
TRBV27,CASSFFRGYEQYF
TRBV6-5,CASSYFPGQPQHF
TRBV7-9,CASSARTGYGNEQFF
TRBV4-2,CASSQDWDRAAYEQYF
TRBV7-2,CASSLVVRVADNEQFF
TRBV30,CACNSFNEKLFF
TRBV7-9,CASSADTYEQYF
TRBV7-2,CASSLDPDTGELFF
TRBV6-5,CASSYDRDYGYTF
TRBV4-1,CASSLRGAAGGYTF
TRBV19,CASSIIPGGTQYF
TRBV5-1,CASRIGTAQNQPQHF
TRBV19,CASSRTGGFGKLFF
TRBV19,CASSMWQGALNEQYF
TRBV9,CASSSRTSPYEQYF
TRBV5-1,CASTTGQGGSPLHF
TRBV27,CASSAGLAGATYNEQFF
TRBV11-2,CASSIGLNTQYF
TRBV19,CASTGQGLYNEQFF
TRBV19,CASSIDGTGGGNQPQHF
TRBV7-2,CASSLTSGPIHEQFF